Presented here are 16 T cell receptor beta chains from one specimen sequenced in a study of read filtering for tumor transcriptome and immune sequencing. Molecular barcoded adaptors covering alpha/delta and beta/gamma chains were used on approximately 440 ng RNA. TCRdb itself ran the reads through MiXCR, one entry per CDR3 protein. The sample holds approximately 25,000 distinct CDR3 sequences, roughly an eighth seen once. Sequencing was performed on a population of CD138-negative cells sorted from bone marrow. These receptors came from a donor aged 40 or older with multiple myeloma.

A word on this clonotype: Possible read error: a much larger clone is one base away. CDR3 DNA: TGTGCCAGCAGCTCTCAGGGAGCATATGGGGAGACCCAGTGCTTC. Its protein is CASSSQGAYGETQCF. The V and J genes are TRBV7-9 and TRBJ2-5, with D tentatively TRBD1 or TRBD2 (5 bases each). This CDR3 is 15 amino acids long. The V gene's germline CDR1 is SEHNR and CDR2 FQNEAQ (reference sequence).

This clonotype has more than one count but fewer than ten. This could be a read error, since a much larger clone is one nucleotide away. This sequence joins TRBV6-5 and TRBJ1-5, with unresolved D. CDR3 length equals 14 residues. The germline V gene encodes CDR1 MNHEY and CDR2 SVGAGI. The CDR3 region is CAGRRSGFDQPQHF. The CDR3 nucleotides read TGTGCCGGCAGACGATCCGGTTTCGACCAGCCCCAGCATTTT.

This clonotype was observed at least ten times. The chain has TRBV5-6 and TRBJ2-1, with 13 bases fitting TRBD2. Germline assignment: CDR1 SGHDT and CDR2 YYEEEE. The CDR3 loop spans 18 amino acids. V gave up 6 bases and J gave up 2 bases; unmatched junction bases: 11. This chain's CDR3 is CASILTGLAGAAYNEQFF. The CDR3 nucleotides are TGTGCCAGCATTCTAACCGGACTAGCGGGAGCGGCCTACAATGAGCAGTTCTTC. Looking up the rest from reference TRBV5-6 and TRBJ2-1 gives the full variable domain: DAGVTQSPTHLIKTRGQQVTLRCSPKSGHDTVSWYQQALGQGPQFIFQYYEEEERQRGNFPDRFSGHQFPNYSSELNVNALLLGDSALYLCASILTGLAGAAYNEQFFGPGTRLTVL.

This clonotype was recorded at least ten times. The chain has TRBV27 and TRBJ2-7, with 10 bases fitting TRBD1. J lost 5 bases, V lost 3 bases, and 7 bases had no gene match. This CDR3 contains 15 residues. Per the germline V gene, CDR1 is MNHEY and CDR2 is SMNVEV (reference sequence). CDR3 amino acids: CASSLLGQGQNEQYF. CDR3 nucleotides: TGTGCCAGCAGTTTGTTGGGACAGGGGCAAAACGAGCAGTACTTC.

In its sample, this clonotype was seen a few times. The CDR3 DNA reads as TGTGCCAGCAGCGTAGAGGTAGCGGGAGGATATGAGCAGTTCTTC. This codes for CASSVEVAGGYEQFF. The V and J genes are TRBV9 and TRBJ2-1; 10 bases are shared with TRBD2. V was pared by 0 bases and J by 8 bases, with 5 bases of the junction left unmatched. The CDR3 is made up of 15 amino acids. The germline gives CDR1 SGDLS, CDR2 YYNGEE.

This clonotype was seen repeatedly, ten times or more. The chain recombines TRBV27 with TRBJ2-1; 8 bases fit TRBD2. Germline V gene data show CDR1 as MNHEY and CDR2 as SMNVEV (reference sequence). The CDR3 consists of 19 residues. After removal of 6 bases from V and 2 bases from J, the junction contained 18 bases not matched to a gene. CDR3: CASRGGRGKRESAYNEQFF. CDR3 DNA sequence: TGTGCCAGCAGGGGGGGGAGGGGAAAGCGGGAGTCCGCCTACAATGAGCAGTTCTTC.

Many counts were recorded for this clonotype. CDR3 in DNA: TGCGCCAGCAACCGAGAGCCCAGCGGCCAAGAGACCCAGTACTTC. Its translation is CASNREPSGQETQYF. The J gene is TRBJ2-5, the V gene TRBV5-1; perhaps TRBD2 as D (5 bases). CDR1 is SGHRS, CDR2 YFSETQ, per germline. This CDR3 is 15 amino acids long. V lost 6 bases, J lost 1 base, and 16 bases lay in between. The full variable domain, with the rest looked up from reference TRBV5-1 and TRBJ2-5, is KAGVTQTPRYLIKTRGQQVTLSCSPISGHRSVSWYQQTPGQGLQFLFEYFSETQRNKGNFPGRFSGRQFSNSRSEMNVSTLELGDSALYLCASNREPSGQETQYFGPGTRLLVL.

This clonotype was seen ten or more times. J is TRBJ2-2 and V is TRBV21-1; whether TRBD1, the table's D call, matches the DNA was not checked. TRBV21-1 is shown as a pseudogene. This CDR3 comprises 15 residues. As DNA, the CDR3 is TGTGCCAGCAGCAAGAGACAGTTCACCACCGGGGAGCTGTTTTTT. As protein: CASSKRQFTTGELFF.

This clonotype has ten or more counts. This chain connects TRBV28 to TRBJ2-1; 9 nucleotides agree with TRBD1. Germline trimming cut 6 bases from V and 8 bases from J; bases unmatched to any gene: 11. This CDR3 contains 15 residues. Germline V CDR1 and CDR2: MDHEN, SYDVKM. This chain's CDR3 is CASSRDGTGSYEQFF. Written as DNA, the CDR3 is TGTGCCAGCAGCCGAGACGGGACAGGGAGCTATGAGCAGTTCTTC. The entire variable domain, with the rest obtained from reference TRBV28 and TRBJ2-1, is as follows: DVKVTQSSRYLVKRTGEKVFLECVQDMDHENMFWYRQDPGLGLRLIYFSYDVKMKEKGDIPEGYSVSREKKERFSLILESASTNQTSMYLCASSRDGTGSYEQFFGPGTRLTVL.

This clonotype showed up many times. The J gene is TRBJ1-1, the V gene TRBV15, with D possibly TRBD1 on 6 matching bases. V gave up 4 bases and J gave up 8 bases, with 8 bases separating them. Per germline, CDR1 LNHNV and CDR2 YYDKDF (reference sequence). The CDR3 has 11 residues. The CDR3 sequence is CATSIGTEAFF. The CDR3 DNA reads TGTGCCACCAGCATTGGGACAGAAGCTTTCTTT.

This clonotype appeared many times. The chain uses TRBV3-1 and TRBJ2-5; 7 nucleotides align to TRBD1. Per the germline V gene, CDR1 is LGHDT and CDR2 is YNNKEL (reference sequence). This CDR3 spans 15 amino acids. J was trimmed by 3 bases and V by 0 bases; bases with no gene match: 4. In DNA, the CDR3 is TGTGCCAGCAGCCAAGACGGACAGGAGGAAGAGACCCAGTACTTC. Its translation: CASSQDGQEEETQYF.

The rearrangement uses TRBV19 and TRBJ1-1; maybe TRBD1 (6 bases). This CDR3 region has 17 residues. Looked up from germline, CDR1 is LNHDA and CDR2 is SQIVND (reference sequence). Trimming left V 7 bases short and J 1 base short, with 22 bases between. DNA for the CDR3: TGTGCCAGTACCCCAGGGGCAGGGCTCCTTGCGAACACTGAAGCTTTCTTT. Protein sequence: CASTPGAGLLANTEAFF.

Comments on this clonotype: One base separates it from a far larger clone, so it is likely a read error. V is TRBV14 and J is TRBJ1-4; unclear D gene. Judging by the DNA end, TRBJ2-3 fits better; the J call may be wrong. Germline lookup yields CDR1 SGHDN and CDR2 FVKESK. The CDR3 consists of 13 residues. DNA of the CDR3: TGTGCCGGCAGCCGAGTAGGCGCAGATACGCAGTATTTT. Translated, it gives CAGSRVGADTQYF.

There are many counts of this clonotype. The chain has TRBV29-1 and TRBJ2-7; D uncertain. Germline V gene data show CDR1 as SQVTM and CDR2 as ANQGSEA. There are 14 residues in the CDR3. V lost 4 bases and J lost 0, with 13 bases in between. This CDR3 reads CSVADLTDSYEQYF. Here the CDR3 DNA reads TGCAGCGTTGCTGATTTAACCGACTCCTACGAGCAGTACTTC.

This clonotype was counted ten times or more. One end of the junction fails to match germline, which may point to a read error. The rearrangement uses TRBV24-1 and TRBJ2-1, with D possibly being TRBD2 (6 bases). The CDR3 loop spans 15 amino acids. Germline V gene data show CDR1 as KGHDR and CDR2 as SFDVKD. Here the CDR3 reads CDTRHAEGRWNEQFF. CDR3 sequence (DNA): TGTGACACCAGGCATGCGGAGGGCCGATGGAATGAGCAGTTCTTC.

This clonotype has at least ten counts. The DNA for the CDR3 is TGCAGCGTTGAGGGTTGGCGGGCAGGAGTTAACACTGAAGCTTTCTTT. As protein: CSVEGWRAGVNTEAFF. The chain couples TRBV29-1 to TRBJ1-1; D remains unclear. This CDR3 comprises 16 residues. With 3 bases removed from V and 2 bases from J, the gap between germline ends came to 19 bases. The V gene's germline CDR1 is SQVTM and CDR2 ANQGSEA.